What follows are 9 T cell receptor beta chains derived from one specimen sequenced in a study of technical replicates of blood from a few donors. Libraries were prepared by immunoSEQ multiplex PCR; TCRdb keeps only in-frame clonotypes and omits some of them. The sample lists around 56,000 clones, roughly 96% seen once, with around 3% in the top ten. Sequenced input: PBMCs. The receptors derive from a human donor in good health. Some clones in this sample may be carry-over from other donors' samples.

The chain has TRBV10-3 and TRBJ2-2; 7 bases fit TRBD1. CDR1 and CDR2 from the germline V gene are ENHRY and SYGVKD. The trim removed 6 bases at V and 2 bases at J, leaving 3 bases unmatched. The CDR3 runs to 14 residues. The CDR3 protein is CAIRGQENTGELFF. As DNA, the CDR3 is TGTGCCATCAGAGGACAGGAAAACACCGGGGAGCTGTTTTTT.

In its sample, this clone was seen once. This rearrangement joins TRBV2 to TRBJ1-5; no clear D. Germline V gene sequence: CDR1 SNHLY, CDR2 FYNNEI. Trimming removed 6 bases from V and 4 bases from J, with 10 bases in between. There are 13 residues in the CDR3. CDR3 bases: TGTGCCAGCAGGCGATTTGGTAATCAGCCCCAGCATTTT. This codes for CASRRFGNQPQHF.

In DNA form, the CDR3 reads TGTGCCAGCAGCCCGGGGACAGGGTTGGGGTCCACAGATACGCAGTATTTT. It yields the protein CASSPGTGLGSTDTQYF. This chain joins TRBV7-8 and TRBJ2-3; 9 bases line up with TRBD1. CDR3 length equals 17 residues. In germline, CDR1 is SGHVS, CDR2 FQNEAQ. V was pared by 5 bases and J by 2 bases, with 11 bases of the junction left unmatched.

The genes are TRBV28 and TRBJ1-5; the match to TRBD1 covers 7 bases. V gave up 2 bases and J gave up 3 bases; unmatched junction bases: 10. There are 17 residues in the CDR3. From germline, CDR1 is MDHEN and CDR2 SYDVKM. CDR3 in amino acids: CASSLLKGGSVNQPQHF. The CDR3 coding sequence is TGTGCCAGCAGTTTACTCAAAGGGGGCAGCGTCAATCAGCCCCAGCATTTT. The full variable domain, rest sourced from reference TRBV28 and TRBJ1-5, is DVKVTQSSRYLVKRTGEKVFLECVQDMDHENMFWYRQDPGLGLRLIYFSYDVKMKEKGDIPEGYSVSREKKERFSLILESASTNQTSMYLCASSLLKGGSVNQPQHFGDGTRLSIL.

The gene calls are TRBV4-3 and TRBJ2-5, with D perhaps TRBD2 (5 bases). The CDR3 consists of 13 residues. Germline V gene data show CDR1 as LGHNA and CDR2 as YSLEER. Deletions cut 0 bases from V and 5 bases from J, with 7 bases between. Here the CDR3 DNA reads TGCGCCAGCAGCCAAGATCCGGGGGAGACCCAGTACTTC. Translated: CASSQDPGETQYF.

A single count supports this clone. The rearrangement uses TRBV5-1 and TRBJ2-5; perhaps TRBD2 as D (5 bases). The germline V gene encodes CDR1 SGHRS and CDR2 YFSETQ. The CDR3 contains 16 residues. Trimming took off 0 bases at V and 5 bases at J, with 17 bases between the two ends. CDR3 DNA: TGCGCCAGCAGCTTGGGGGTAGCGCCGGGTAGGGAGACCCAGTACTTC. It is translated as CASSLGVAPGRETQYF.

The chain is built from TRBV5-1 and TRBJ1-5; the D is unclear. Trimming took 8 bases from V and 0 from J, leaving 9 bases between them. The germline V gene encodes CDR1 SGHRS and CDR2 YFSETQ. CDR3 length equals 13 residues. The CDR3 coding sequence is TGCGCCAGTTCCCAGTATAGCAATCAGCCCCAGCATTTT. Translating it yields CASSQYSNQPQHF.

This clone was counted once. This chain connects TRBV5-1 to TRBJ2-5; D perhaps matches TRBD2 (6 bases). This CDR3 has 13 amino acids. CDR1 is SGHRS, CDR2 YFSETQ, per germline. Trimming cost V 5 bases and J 4 bases, with 12 bases left between them. CDR3 in DNA: TGCGCCAGCAGATCGGGCGGGGTAGAGACCCAGTACTTC. It specifies CASRSGGVETQYF.

The rearrangement uses TRBV30 and TRBJ2-7, with D possibly being TRBD1 (5 bases). Germline-derived CDR1 and CDR2 are GTSNPN and SVGIG (reference sequence). The germline V and J ends were trimmed by 0 bases and 1 base, with 13 bases remaining between them. The CDR3 loop spans 15 amino acids. CDR3 residues: CAWSVWLQGSYEQYF. Written as DNA, the CDR3 is TGTGCCTGGAGTGTTTGGCTCCAGGGATCCTACGAGCAGTACTTC.